The sample holds a few counts of the clone carrying this T cell receptor beta chain. Its specificity is not known. The germline gives CDR1 MGHRA, CDR2 YSYEKL. Trimming at V came to 2 bases and at J to 7 bases, leaving 3 bases not matched to a gene. This CDR3 contains 15 residues. TCRdb analysed the 5' RACE reads with MiXCR anew, one entry per CDR3 protein. The table includes some 300,000 distinct CDR3 sequences, roughly an eighth detected once. This entry is derived from a study of identical twins. Findings and caveats of the study: Out-of-frame alpha sequences shared by twins showed excess low generation probability.

These same data were also listed under a study on yellow fever vaccine responses in identical twins.

This chain connects TRBV4-1 to TRBJ2-2; 11 positions match TRBD1. The specimen sequenced was CD8+ T cells sorted from blood. The receptor comes from a woman in her late teens or twenties in good health. CDR3 nucleotides: TGCGCCAGCAGCCAACGGACAGGGGGCTTCGGGGAGCTGTTTTTT. Protein: CASSQRTGGFGELFF.